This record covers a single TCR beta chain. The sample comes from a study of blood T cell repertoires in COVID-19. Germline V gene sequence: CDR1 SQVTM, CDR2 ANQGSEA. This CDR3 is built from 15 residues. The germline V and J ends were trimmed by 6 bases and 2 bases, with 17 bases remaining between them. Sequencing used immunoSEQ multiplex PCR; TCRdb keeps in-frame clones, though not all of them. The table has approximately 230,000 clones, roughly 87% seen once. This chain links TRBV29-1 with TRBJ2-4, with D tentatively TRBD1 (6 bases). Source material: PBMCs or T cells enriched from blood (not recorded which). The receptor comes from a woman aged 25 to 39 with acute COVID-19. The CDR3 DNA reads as TGCAGCGTCCAAGCAGGGGCCGTTCCCAAAAACATTCAGTACTTC. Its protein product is CSVQAGAVPKNIQYF.